The 7 T cell receptor beta chains below come from one sample, sequenced in a study of read filtering for tumor transcriptome and immune sequencing (dated by TCRdb to 2018 to 2020). The sample was run on an Illumina HiSeq 4000. Starting from 400 to 450 ng RNA, TCR libraries were constructed with the Immunoverse kit using molecular barcoded adaptors that cover the alpha/delta and beta/gamma chains. The public reads were quality trimmed at Q25 with fastp and then assembled into clones with MiXCR by TCRdb, keeping productive beta chains. Rows merge per CDR3 protein into single entries with the most common DNA and genes. The sample contains over 40,000 distinct CDR3 sequences, over 9.5% of them found a single time. The ten largest clones take up 13% to 15% of the sample. The sequenced sample consisted of a population of CD138-negative cells sorted from bone marrow. This sample's cell subset or site label indicates: bone marrow mononuclear cells depleted of CD138+ plasma/myeloma cells by negative magnetic selection. These receptors all come from a donor at least 40 years old with multiple myeloma.

This clonotype was observed many times. This chain connects TRBV12-3 or TRBV12-4 to TRBJ1-1; 7 bases align to TRBD1. This CDR3 has 14 residues. J was trimmed by 11 bases and V by 6 bases; bases with no gene match: 15. In DNA form, the CDR3 reads TGTGCCAGCAGCCTCCCTTACCAGACAGGGTCCGCTTTCTTT. Residues: CASSLPYQTGSAFF.

A word on this clonotype: Sequence at one end of the junction differs from germline and may be a read error. The rearrangement uses TRBV20-1 and TRBJ1-1; D is perhaps TRBD1 (6 bases). CDR3 length equals 14 residues. Germline lookup yields CDR1 DFQATT and CDR2 SNEGSKA (reference sequence). The DNA for the CDR3 is TGCAATGCTAGACGAGAGTCGGGGGGCACTGTAGCTTTCTTT. Its translation: CNARRESGGTVAFF.

In regard to this clonotype: This may be a read error, as it is one base from a much larger clone. The V gene is TRBV19, the J gene TRBJ2-7, with 8 bases aligning to TRBD1. With 8 bases clipped from V and 2 bases from J, the junction kept 8 bases outside the gene matches. The germline V gene has CDR1 LNHDA and CDR2 SQIVND (reference sequence). The CDR3 is 14 amino acids. For the CDR3, the DNA is TGTGCCAGTCGCCCTGGGGACAGGCCCTACGAGCAGTACTTC. Its translation is CASRPGDRPYEQYF.

Ten or more counts support this clonotype. J is TRBJ2-7 and V is TRBV12-3 or TRBV12-4, with no clear D. V gave up 2 bases and J gave up 4 bases, with 9 bases separating them. This CDR3 contains 13 residues. The CDR3 is CASSLQPTYEQYF. The CDR3 DNA sequence: TGTGCCAGCAGTTTACAGCCCACGTACGAGCAGTACTTC.

The chain uses TRBV20-1 and TRBJ2-1; D ambiguous. V dropped 0 bases and J dropped 8 bases, with 20 bases sitting between them. Germline CDR1 and CDR2: DFQATT and SNEGSKA (reference sequence). The CDR3 spans 16 residues. DNA of the CDR3: TGCAGTGCTAGAGATATCGGTGGCTCCGACCACGATGAGCAGTTCTTC. This gives the protein CSARDIGGSDHDEQFF.

This clonotype was observed at least ten times. The V and J genes are TRBV24-1 and TRBJ2-2; the D gene is possibly TRBD1 (5 bases). V was cut by 3 bases and J by 3 bases, with 19 bases left in between. Germline values: CDR1 KGHDR, CDR2 SFDVKD. CDR3 length: 18 residues. The CDR3 is CATSDPSVKGAHTGELFF. The CDR3 DNA reads as TGTGCCACCAGTGATCCGTCAGTCAAAGGGGCCCACACCGGGGAGCTGTTTTTT.

Remarks on this clonotype: At one boundary the junction diverges from the germline segment, which might be a read error. This chain joins TRBV7-9 and TRBJ2-7, with a tentative D call TRBD2 (6 bases). Per the germline V gene, CDR1 is SEHNR and CDR2 is FQNEAQ (reference sequence). This CDR3 comprises 14 residues. The CDR3 is CASSLGGVFYEQYF. The DNA for the CDR3 is TGTGCCAGCAGCTTAGGCGGGGTCTTCTACGAGCAATACTTC.